This T cell receptor beta chain appears in the sequencing data of a study of T cell changes during pregnancy in multiple sclerosis. Data came from immunoSEQ multiplex PCR; TCRdb stores just in-frame clones and leaves some out. Altogether around 100,000 clones are present, 85% to 95% being singletons, with the ten largest covering approximately 0.88%. Germline V gives CDR1 MNHEY, CDR2 SMNVEV (reference sequence). V was trimmed by 3 bases and J by 1 base, leaving 6 bases between them. This CDR3 is 13 amino acids long. The receptor was derived from a female donor with multiple sclerosis, enrolled in a pregnancy study. The specimen was peripheral blood, collected before pregnancy. V usage is TRBV27 and J usage is TRBJ2-5; D is unclear. The CDR3: CASSFFRQETQYF. CDR3 nucleotides: TGTGCCAGCAGTTTTTTCCGCCAAGAGACCCAGTACTTC.